The T cell receptor beta chain under discussion was sequenced for a study of blood T cell repertoires in COVID-19. Method: immunoSEQ multiplex PCR; TCRdb's copy keeps in-frame clones and lacks some. This sample has roughly 14,000 clones, with approximately 83% found just once. Trimming removed 6 bases at V and 3 bases at J, with 14 bases between. Per the germline V gene, CDR1 is MNHEY and CDR2 is SVGAGI. The CDR3 sequence is 14 residues long. The sequenced sample consisted of peripheral blood. This chain uses TRBV6-5 with TRBJ1-1, with TRBD1 as a possible D gene (5 bases). The receptor was isolated from a human donor in a cohort sampled during active COVID-19. CDR3 in amino acids: CASSIGGGYTEAFF. CDR3 nucleotide sequence: TGTGCCAGCAGCATCGGGGGGGGGTACACTGAAGCTTTCTTT.